This entry describes one TCR beta chain. Profiling relied on immunoSEQ multiplex PCR, and the TCRdb table lists in-frame clones only, not all of them. Of 70,000 to 90,000 clones in the sample, roughly 82% are singletons; the top ten hold 7.5% to 9.5%. These data come from a study of blood T cell repertoires in COVID-19. Whole-study context: T cells, B-cell-depleted T cells, or PBMCs provided the cDNA or gDNA that served as material.

Trimming stripped 5 bases from V and 5 bases from J, with 18 bases between. This CDR3 has 14 amino acids. In germline, CDR1 is GTSNPN, CDR2 SVGIG (reference sequence). The V call is TRBV30, the J call TRBJ1-1; D perhaps matches TRBD1 (5 bases). The clonotype originates from a man aged 50 to 60 with active COVID-19. Sequencing was done on a sample of peripheral blood. The CDR3 DNA is TGTGCCTGGGCCCCCCTAGGGGCGTTTACTGAAGCTTTCTTT. Translation: CAWAPLGAFTEAFF.